The TCR beta chain under discussion was sequenced for a study of blood T cell repertoires in COVID-19. The wider study: Specimens from acute and convalescent COVID-19 originated in the United States, Italy and Spain. In each case, the material was cDNA or gDNA derived from T cells, B-cell-depleted T cells, or PBMCs.

Per the study methods: Reference gene primer amplification yielded estimated nucleated cell counts. Profiled with immunoSEQ multiplex PCR; TCRdb holds only in-frame clones, not every one. That table furnishes V, J and clone size, whereas the DNA furnished D and trimming. The profile shows 200,000 to 250,000 clones, approximately 87% of them singletons. This receptor was taken from a man aged 55 to 69 with acute or convalescent COVID-19. Material: peripheral blood.

The CDR3 DNA is TGCAGCGTTGAAGATCTTGGCAGCCAAGAGACCCAGTACTTC. Amino acids: CSVEDLGSQETQYF. The chain uses TRBV29-1 and TRBJ2-5; D remains unclear. The CDR3 is made up of 14 amino acids. The V gene lost 0 bases and the J gene lost 1 base, with 9 bases spanning the gap. Germline V lookup: CDR1 SQVTM, CDR2 ANQGSEA.